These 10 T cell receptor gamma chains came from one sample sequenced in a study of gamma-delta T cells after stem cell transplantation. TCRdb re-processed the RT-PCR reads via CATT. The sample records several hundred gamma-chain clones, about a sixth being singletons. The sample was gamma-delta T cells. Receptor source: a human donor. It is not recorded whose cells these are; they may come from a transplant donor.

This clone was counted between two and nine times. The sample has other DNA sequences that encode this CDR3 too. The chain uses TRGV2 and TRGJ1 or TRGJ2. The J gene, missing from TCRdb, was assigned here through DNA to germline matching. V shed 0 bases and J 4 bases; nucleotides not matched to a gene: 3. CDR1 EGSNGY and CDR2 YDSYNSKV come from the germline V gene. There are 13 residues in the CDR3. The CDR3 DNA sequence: TGTGCCACCTGGGACGGGCGGTATTATAAGAAACTCTTT. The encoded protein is CATWDGRYYKKLF.

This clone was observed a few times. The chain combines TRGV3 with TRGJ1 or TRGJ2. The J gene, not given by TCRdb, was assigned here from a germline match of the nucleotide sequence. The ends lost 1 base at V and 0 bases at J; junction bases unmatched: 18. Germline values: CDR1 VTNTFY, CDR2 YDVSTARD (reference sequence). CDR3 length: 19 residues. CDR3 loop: CATWDRSGGHTTNYYKKLF. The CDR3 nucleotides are TGTGCCACCTGGGACAGATCGGGGGGACACACCACGAATTATTATAAGAAACTCTTT.

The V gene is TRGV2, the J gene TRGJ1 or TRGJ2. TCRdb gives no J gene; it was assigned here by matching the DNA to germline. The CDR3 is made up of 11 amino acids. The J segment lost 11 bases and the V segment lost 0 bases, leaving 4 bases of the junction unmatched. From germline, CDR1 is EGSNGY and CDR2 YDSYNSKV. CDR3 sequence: CATWDGIEKLF. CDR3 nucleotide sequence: TGTGCCACCTGGGACGGGATCGAGAAACTCTTT.

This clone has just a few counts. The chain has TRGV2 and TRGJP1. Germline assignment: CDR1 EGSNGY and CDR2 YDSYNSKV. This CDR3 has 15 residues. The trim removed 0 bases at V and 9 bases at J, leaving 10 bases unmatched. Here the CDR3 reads CATWDGPEVCWFKIF. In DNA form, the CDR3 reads TGTGCCACCTGGGACGGGCCTGAAGTCTGTTGGTTCAAGATATTT.

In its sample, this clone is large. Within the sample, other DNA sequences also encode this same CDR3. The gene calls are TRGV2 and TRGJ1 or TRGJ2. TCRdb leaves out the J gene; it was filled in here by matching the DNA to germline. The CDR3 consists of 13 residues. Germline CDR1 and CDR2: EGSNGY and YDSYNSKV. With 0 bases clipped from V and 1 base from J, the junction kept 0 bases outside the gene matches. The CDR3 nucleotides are TGTGCCACCTGGGACGGGAATTATTATAAGAAACTCTTT. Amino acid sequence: CATWDGNYYKKLF.

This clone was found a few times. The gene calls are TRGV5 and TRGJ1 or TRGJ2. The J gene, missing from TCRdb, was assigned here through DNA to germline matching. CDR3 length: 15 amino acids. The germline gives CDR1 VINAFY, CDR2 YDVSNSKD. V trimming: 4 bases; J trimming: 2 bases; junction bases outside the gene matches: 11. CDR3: CATWEGERHYYKKLF. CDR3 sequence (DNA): TGTGCCACCTGGGAAGGGGAACGTCATTATTATAAGAAACTCTTT.

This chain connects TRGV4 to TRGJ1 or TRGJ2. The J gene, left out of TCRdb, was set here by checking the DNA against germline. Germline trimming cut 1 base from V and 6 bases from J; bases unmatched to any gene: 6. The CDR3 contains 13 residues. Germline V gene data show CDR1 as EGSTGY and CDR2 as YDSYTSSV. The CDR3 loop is CATWDGEPYKKLF. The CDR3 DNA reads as TGTGCCACCTGGGATGGCGAACCTTATAAGAAACTCTTT.

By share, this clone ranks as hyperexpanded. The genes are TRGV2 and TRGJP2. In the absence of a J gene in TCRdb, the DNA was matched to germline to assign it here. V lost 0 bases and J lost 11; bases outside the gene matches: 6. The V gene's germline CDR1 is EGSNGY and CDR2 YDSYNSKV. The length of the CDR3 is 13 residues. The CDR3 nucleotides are TGTGCCACCTGGGACGGGCGGGAGTGGATCAAGACGTTT. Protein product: CATWDGREWIKTF.

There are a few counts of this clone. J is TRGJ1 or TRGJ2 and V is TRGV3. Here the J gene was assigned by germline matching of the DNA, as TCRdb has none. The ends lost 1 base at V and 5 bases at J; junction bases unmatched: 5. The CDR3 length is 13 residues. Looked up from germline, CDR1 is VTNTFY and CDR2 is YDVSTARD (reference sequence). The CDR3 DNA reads TGTGCCACCTGGGACAGTTCTAATTATAAGAAACTCTTT. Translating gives CATWDSSNYKKLF.

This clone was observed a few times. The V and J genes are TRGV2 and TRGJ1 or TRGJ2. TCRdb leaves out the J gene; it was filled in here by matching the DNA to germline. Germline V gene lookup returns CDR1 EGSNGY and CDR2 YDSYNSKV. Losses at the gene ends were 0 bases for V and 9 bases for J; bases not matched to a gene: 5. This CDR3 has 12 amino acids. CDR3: CATWDGRFKKLF. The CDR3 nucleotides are TGTGCCACCTGGGACGGGCGATTTAAGAAACTCTTT.